These 12 T cell receptor beta chains were all obtained from the same sample, sequenced in a study of a mutant IDH1 vaccine in newly diagnosed glioma. The table came from immunoSEQ multiplex PCR; TCRdb's copy has only in-frame clones and leaves some out. Here the sample spans about 83,000 clones, 91% being singletons. The time point is: week 5, during vaccination. Doses consisted of 300 ug of mutant IDH1 20-mer peptide each, paired with topical imiquimod. These receptors are not linked to any known antigen. This sample comprised PBMCs, obtained from a glioma patient whose treatment included an IDH1 peptide vaccine. The receptors were gathered from a woman aged 45-65 years with glioma.

The chain has TRBV5-6 and TRBJ2-7, with TRBD1 matching 8 bases. The germline gives CDR1 SGHDT, CDR2 YYEEEE. Trimming removed 4 bases from V and 0 bases from J; junction bases left unmatched: 12. The length of the CDR3 is 17 residues. The CDR3 DNA is TGTGCCAGCAGCCCAACCCCCGGACAGGGCAGCTCCTACGAGCAGTACTTC. The encoded protein is CASSPTPGQGSSYEQYF.

The rearrangement uses TRBV27 and TRBJ2-7, with D uncertain. Germline-derived CDR1 and CDR2 are MNHEY and SMNVEV (reference sequence). The CDR3 consists of 15 residues. Trimming removed 7 bases at V and 6 bases at J, with 22 bases between. The CDR3 is CASTRYAALPSEQYF. CDR3 sequence (DNA): TGTGCCAGCACCCGATATGCGGCCTTACCTAGCGAGCAGTACTTC.

The CDR3 nucleotides are TGTGCCAGCAGCTCCGGACTAGCGGCCTACAATGAGCAGTTCTTC. Amino acids: CASSSGLAAYNEQFF. The chain has TRBV11-1 and TRBJ2-1; 10 bases agree with TRBD2. From germline, CDR1 is SGHAT and CDR2 FQDESV (reference sequence). V dropped 4 bases and J dropped 2; count of bases not matched to a gene: 2. There are 15 residues in the CDR3.

V gene TRBV6-4 combines with J gene TRBJ1-5, with a weak D call TRBD1 (5 bases). The CDR3 runs 15 residues. Germline loops: CDR1 MRHNA, CDR2 SNTAGT. Trimming removed 2 bases at V and 2 bases at J, with 10 bases between. CDR3 region: CASSDGLGGNQPQHF. DNA of the CDR3: TGTGCCAGCAGTGACGGTCTGGGGGGCAATCAGCCCCAGCATTTT.

The rearrangement links TRBV28 to TRBJ1-1; possibly TRBD1 for D (5 bases). Germline lookup yields CDR1 MDHEN and CDR2 SYDVKM. Trimming left V 5 bases short and J 3 bases short, with 28 bases between. The CDR3 has 19 amino acids. CDR3 in DNA: TGTGCCAGCAGTCCCTCCCAAACTGGGGGGGGGTTTCGCTACACTGAAGCTTTCTTT. This codes for CASSPSQTGGGFRYTEAFF.

The V call is TRBV7-9, the J call TRBJ1-2; the match to TRBD1 covers 9 bases. Trimming at V came to 6 bases and at J to 1 base, leaving 9 bases not matched to a gene. This CDR3 contains 16 residues. Germline loops: CDR1 SEHNR, CDR2 FQNEAQ (reference sequence). CDR3 nucleotides: TGTGCCAGCAGTCGGGACAGGGTGTTAGTTAACTATGGCTACACCTTC. Its protein is CASSRDRVLVNYGYTF.

The chain links TRBV6-6 to TRBJ2-7, with D perhaps being TRBD1 or TRBD2 (5 bases each). In germline, CDR1 is MNHNY, CDR2 SVGAGI (reference sequence). The CDR3 is made up of 13 amino acids. V lost 8 bases and J 5 bases, leaving 16 bases between the germline ends. CDR3 coding DNA: TGTGCCAGCTCCGCCGGGACCTTCCACGAGCAGTACTTC. Protein product: CASSAGTFHEQYF.

The chain recombines TRBV7-2 with TRBJ1-1, with 7 bases that match TRBD1. V was pared by 6 bases and J by 3 bases, with 7 bases of the junction left unmatched. Germline V lookup: CDR1 SGHTA, CDR2 FQGNSA. The CDR3 loop spans 14 amino acids. The CDR3 reads CASRPIRGHTEAFF. In DNA, the CDR3 is TGTGCCAGCAGACCTATAAGGGGGCACACTGAAGCTTTCTTT.

J is TRBJ2-2 and V is TRBV27; unclear D gene. V was clipped by 2 bases and J by 4 bases, with 5 bases between them. The CDR3 runs 13 residues. Germline lookup yields CDR1 MNHEY and CDR2 SMNVEV (reference sequence). The CDR3 DNA is TGTGCCAGCAGTTTAAAACGCACCGGGGAGCTGTTTTTT. Its translation: CASSLKRTGELFF.

J is TRBJ1-2 and V is TRBV6-5; 8 nucleotides line up with TRBD1. V lost 2 bases to trimming and J lost 5 bases; unmatched junction nucleotides: 7. Germline assignment: CDR1 MNHEY and CDR2 SVGAGI. CDR3 length: 15 residues. The CDR3 coding sequence is TGTGCCAGCAGTTACGGGGCAGGGGGCGTTTATGGCTACACCTTC. As protein: CASSYGAGGVYGYTF.

V is TRBV6-1 and J is TRBJ2-7; D remains ambiguous. Looked up from germline, CDR1 is MNHNS and CDR2 is SASEGT. This CDR3 region has 14 residues. The V end lost 2 bases, the J end lost 3 bases, and 11 bases lay between the germline ends. This CDR3 reads CASSEWVQNYEQYF. CDR3 sequence (DNA): TGTGCCAGCAGTGAATGGGTACAGAACTACGAGCAGTACTTC.

The V and J genes are TRBV27 and TRBJ2-7, with TRBD2 as a possible D gene (5 bases). The V end was cut by 0 bases, the J end by 2 bases, with 20 bases between. CDR3 length: 18 residues. Germline loops: CDR1 MNHEY, CDR2 SMNVEV (reference sequence). CDR3 nucleotide sequence: TGTGCCAGCAGTTTATCCCCTCCCGGACTGAGGGTCCCCTACGAGCAGTACTTC. It yields the protein CASSLSPPGLRVPYEQYF.